The subject of this entry is one T cell receptor (beta chain). Its target is not known. Germline CDR1 is DFQATT and CDR2 is SNEGSKA (reference sequence). V lost 3 bases and J lost 7; bases outside the gene matches: 22. The CDR3 has 19 amino acids. This sample was included in a study of response to subunit inactivated influenza vaccine. General study results and limits: Seasonal influenza vaccination, on each occasion, was suggested by the authors to recruit few new T cells.

TCRdb used MiXCR to reprocess the RT-PCR reads, holding one entry per CDR3 protein. The data contain hundreds of thousands of distinct CDR3 sequences, over 10% of them singletons. The sample was PBMCs from blood, taken about 40 days after vaccination. V is TRBV20-1 and J is TRBJ2-1; 9 bases map to TRBD2. The origin of this receptor is a man aged 45-65 years who received an inactivated influenza vaccine. The CDR3 DNA is TGCAGTGCTAGGGGGTCCGGTAGCGGGAGTCTTAGATCGGGGAATGAGCAGTTCTTC. Translating it yields CSARGSGSGSLRSGNEQFF.